Reported below is one T cell receptor (beta chain). The target antigen is unknown. These data are taken from a study of T cell responses to AZD1222 COVID-19 vaccine. General study results and limits: Only a handful of AZD1222 recipients were seropositive at baseline. Vaccination with two AZD1222 doses was followed by a rise in Spike-specific TCR breadth and depth.

The repertoire was sequenced with immunoSEQ multiplex PCR; TCRdb's copy has only in-frame clones and lacks some. The table includes tens of thousands of clones, roughly 88% detected once. This CDR3 spans 13 amino acids. Germline values: CDR1 SQVTM, CDR2 ANQGSEA. The V end lost 6 bases, the J end lost 6 bases, and 12 bases lay between the germline ends. This chain joins TRBV29-1 and TRBJ2-6; no clear D gene. This sequence originates from an adult in good health. Sequenced material: peripheral blood, taken on day 0 of AZD1222 vaccination. The CDR3 sequence is CSVYMTLANVLTF. CDR3 DNA sequence: TGCAGCGTCTACATGACCCTGGCCAACGTCCTGACTTTC.